This T cell receptor beta chain stems from a study of cytomegalovirus exposure and HLA in healthy donors. For the study at large: Later, an analysis reported that the 130 or so validation repertoires had used the same platform as the roughly 700 first-cohort repertoires.

Germline V gives CDR1 MDHEN, CDR2 SYDVKM. The CDR3 length is 15 residues. V lost 7 bases to trimming and J lost 4 bases; unmatched junction nucleotides: 12. Profiling relied on immunoSEQ multiplex PCR, and the TCRdb table lists in-frame clones only, not all of them. The data hold a few hundred thousand clones, with around 88% observed a single time. Sequencing used PBMCs. This clonotype was obtained from a woman younger than 35 in good health and CMV-seronegative. The chain has TRBV28 and TRBJ2-7; TRBD2 matches 8 bases. CDR3 DNA sequence: TGTGCCAGCACCACAAAGAGCGGGAGAAGGTACGAGCAGTACTTC. Its protein product is CASTTKSGRRYEQYF.